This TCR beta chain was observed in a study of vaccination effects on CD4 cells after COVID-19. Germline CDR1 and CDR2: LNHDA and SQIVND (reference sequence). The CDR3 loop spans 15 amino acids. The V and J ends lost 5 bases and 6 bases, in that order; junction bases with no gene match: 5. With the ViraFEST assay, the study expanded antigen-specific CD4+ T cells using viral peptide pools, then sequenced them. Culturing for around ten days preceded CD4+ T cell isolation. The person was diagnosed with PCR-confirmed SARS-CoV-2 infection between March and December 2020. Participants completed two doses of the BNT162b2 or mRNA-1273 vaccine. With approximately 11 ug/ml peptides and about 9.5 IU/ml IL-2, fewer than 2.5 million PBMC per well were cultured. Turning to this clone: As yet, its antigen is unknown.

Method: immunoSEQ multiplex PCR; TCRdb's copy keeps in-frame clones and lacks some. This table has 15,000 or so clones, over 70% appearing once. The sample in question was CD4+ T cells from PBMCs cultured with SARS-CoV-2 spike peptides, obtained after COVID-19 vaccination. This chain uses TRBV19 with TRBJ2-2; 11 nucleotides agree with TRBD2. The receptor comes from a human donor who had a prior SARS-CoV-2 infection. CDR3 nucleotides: TGTGCCAGTAGTCGACTAGCGGGAATAGCCGGGGAGCTGTTTTTT. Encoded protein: CASSRLAGIAGELFF.